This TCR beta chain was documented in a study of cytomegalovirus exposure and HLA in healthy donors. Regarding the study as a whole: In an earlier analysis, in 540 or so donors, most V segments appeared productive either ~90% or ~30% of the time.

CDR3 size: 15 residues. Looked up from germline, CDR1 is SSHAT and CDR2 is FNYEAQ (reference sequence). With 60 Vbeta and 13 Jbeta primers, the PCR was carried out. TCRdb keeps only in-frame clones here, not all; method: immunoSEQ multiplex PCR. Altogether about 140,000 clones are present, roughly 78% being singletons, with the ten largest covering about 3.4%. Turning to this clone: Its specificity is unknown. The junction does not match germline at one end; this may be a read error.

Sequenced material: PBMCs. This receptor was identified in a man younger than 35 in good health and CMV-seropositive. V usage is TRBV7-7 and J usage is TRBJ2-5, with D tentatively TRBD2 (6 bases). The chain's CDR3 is CASSLSSGPQETQYF. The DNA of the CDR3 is TGTGCTAGCAGCTTATCCAGCGGGCCACAAGAGACCCAGTACTTC.